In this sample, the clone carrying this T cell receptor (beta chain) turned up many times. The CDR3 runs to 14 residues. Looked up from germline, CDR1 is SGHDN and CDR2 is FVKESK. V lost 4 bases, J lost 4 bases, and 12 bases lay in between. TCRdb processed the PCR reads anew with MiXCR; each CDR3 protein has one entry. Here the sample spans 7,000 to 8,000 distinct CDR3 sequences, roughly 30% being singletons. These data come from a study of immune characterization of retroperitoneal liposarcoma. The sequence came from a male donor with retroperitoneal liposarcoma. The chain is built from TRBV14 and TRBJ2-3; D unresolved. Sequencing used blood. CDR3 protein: CASSRDTLADTQYF. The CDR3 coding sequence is TGTGCCAGCAGCCGCGACACCCTCGCAGATACGCAGTATTTT.